The entry below gives a single TCR beta chain sequence along with its context. Its target antigen remains unknown. Base quality data are lacking; no much larger clone is found one base away. Read against the paper, the sample's time point label means: more than three weeks on oral tofacitinib. Taken with the paper, the label for treatment or condition translates to: oral pan-JAK inhibitor, 5-10 mg twice daily. Lesional scalp punch biopsies and peripheral blood were collected from alopecia areata patients. PBMCs were separated by density centrifugation and stained for CD3, CD4 and CD8, after which CD4+ and CD8+ T cells were sorted on a FACSAria. The sample originates from a study of CD8+ T cells in alopecia areata (dated by TCRdb to 2017 to 2018). Regarding the research as a whole: Treated patients were enrolled in an open-label pilot trial of oral tofacitinib at 5 to 10 mg twice daily for moderate-to-severe alopecia areata. Tofacitinib was given for 6 to 18 months, followed by 6 months of follow-up off drug to assess delayed response and recurrence. Disease severity in treated patients was measured with the SALT score, which quantifies the percentage of affected scalp surface area. High-throughput TCRbeta sequencing was used to examine T cell clonal expansion in alopecia areata in both the C3H/HeJ mouse model and human patients. In humans, TCRbeta sequencing was performed on scalp tissue and on sorted CD4+ and CD8+ peripheral blood T cells from healthy controls and from patients with patchy or totalis/universalis alopecia areata. Biopsies were taken from tofacitinib-treated patients at baseline and again at 4 and 24 weeks into treatment, and several of those patients also had a later scalp biopsy. Scalp clonality was compared among normal scalp (n=4), patchy alopecia areata scalp (n=8), and alopecia totalis/universalis scalp (n=8). RNA was obtained with the PAXgene miRNA kit for fixed scalp, the miRNeasy kit for PBMCs, and the RNeasy kit for mouse skin. TCRbeta CDR3 regions were amplified by immunoSEQ multiplex PCR using 35 Vbeta forward and 13 Jbeta reverse primers.

The library relied on the immunoSEQ multiplex PCR assay. RNA was extracted from all samples and reverse transcribed into cDNA, which served as template for TCR sequencing. First-strand cDNA was synthesized using SuperScript III with a 2:1 mix of oligo-dT and random hexamers. Amplification bias was assessed with a synthetic immune receptor repertoire, and residual bias was removed computationally. The authors processed their data as follows. Raw reads were preprocessed to remove errors, and CDR3 was defined by IMGT conventions from the conserved cysteine to phenylalanine. Clonality was calculated as 1 minus Shannon entropy normalized by log2 of the number of productive unique TCRs. Scalp TCRbeta sequences were cross-referenced with sorted blood CD4 and CD8 repertoires so that the CD4 or CD8 identity of scalp clones could be inferred. TCRdb retrieved this table from immuneACCESS and kept in-frame rearrangements only. Not all clones are present; in checked studies, unresolved V genes account for under half, and no reason is known for the remainder. That table furnishes V, J and clone size, whereas the DNA furnished D and trimming. The sample table lists about 210,000 clones, less than 75% of them with a count of one. 1.5% to 2% of the sample rests with the top ten.

From the cysteine through the phenylalanine, the CDR3 covers 10 amino acids. Only the CDR3 DNA is retained, 30 bases long and in frame from the first base. V is pared back by 4 bases and J by 5 bases, with 5 bases lying between the germline termini. Taken from the germline V gene, the CDR1 and CDR2 loops are SQVTM and ANQGSEA. General conclusions and limits of the study: Unlike mouse skin, which is dominated by gammadelta T cells, normal human skin has resident alphabeta T cells that are also sequenced, and this complicates analysis of the scalp TCR repertoire. Higher clonality and more expanded CD8+ clones were observed in lesional scalp than in normal scalp, particularly in alopecia totalis/universalis, a finding suggestive of antigenic drive. Shared TCR sequences between patients were less evident than in mice, which may be partly attributable to HLA diversity in the patient population. During tofacitinib treatment, many expanded lesional clones stuck around in both scalp and blood, and this persistence may partly explain why relapse happens after treatment is stopped. The treated cohort was small, with a single nonresponder, so links between baseline CD8+ expansion and response need larger studies. Tofacitinib significantly lowered scalp clonality and the number of expanded CD8+ clones among the top 100 scalp clones.

The sequence joins TRBV29-1 to TRBJ2-5; TRBD2 is perhaps the D gene, given 5 matching bases. The material was CD4+ T cells sorted from blood, obtained at week 4, from a patient treated with tofacitinib. This receptor was taken from a human donor with alopecia areata. Here the CDR3 is given as CSVGRETQYF. The base sequence is TGCAGCGTTGGGAGGGAGACCCAGTACTTC. The full variable domain, with segments outside the CDR3 supplied by the reference TRBV29-1 and TRBJ2-5 proteins, appears as SAVISQKPSRDICQRGTSLTIQCQVDSQVTMMFWYRQQPGQSLTLIATANQGSEATYESGFVIDKFPISRPNLTFSTLTVSNMSPEDSSIYLCSVGRETQYFGPGTRLLVL.